This TCR beta chain was captured by sequencing in a study of blood T cell repertoires in COVID-19. About the study: Researchers got acute and convalescent COVID-19 samples from the United States, Italy and Spain.

This CDR3 is 16 amino acids long. Germline V gene sequence: CDR1 SQVTM, CDR2 ANQGSEA. V shed 6 bases and J shed 10 bases, with 30 bases lying between them. Original processing notes: Reference gene primers were amplified, and this amplification served to estimate nucleated cell counts. Clones were read by immunoSEQ multiplex PCR, and TCRdb kept only the in-frame ones, dropping some. That table is the source of V, J and clone size, and D and trimming were worked out from the DNA. The table shows around 370,000 clones, with 80% to 90% occurring only once. Seattle-derived patients entered the study during active infection and were followed longitudinally.

The chain uses TRBV29-1 and TRBJ1-2; D is possibly TRBD1 (6 bases). Specimen: peripheral blood. The TCR originated in a woman aged 50 to 60 with COVID-19, enrolled during active disease. The CDR3 loop reads CSVTLTQNDRTRAYTF. CDR3 nucleotide sequence: TGCAGCGTCACACTGACCCAAAACGACAGGACGAGGGCCTACACCTTC.